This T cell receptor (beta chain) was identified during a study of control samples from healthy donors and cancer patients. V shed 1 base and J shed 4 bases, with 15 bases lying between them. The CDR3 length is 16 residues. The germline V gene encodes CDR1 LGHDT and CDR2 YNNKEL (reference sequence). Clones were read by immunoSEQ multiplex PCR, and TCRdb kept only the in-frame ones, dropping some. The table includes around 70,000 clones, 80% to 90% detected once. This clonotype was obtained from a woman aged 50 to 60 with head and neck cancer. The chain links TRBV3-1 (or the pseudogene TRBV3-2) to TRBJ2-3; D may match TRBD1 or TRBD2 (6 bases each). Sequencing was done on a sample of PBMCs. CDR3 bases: TGTGCCAGCAGCCAAGGGGTAAGGGGGGCCTCAGATACGCAGTATTTT. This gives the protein CASSQGVRGASDTQYF.